The clone carrying this T cell receptor (beta chain) was observed a handful of times. Its antigen is still unknown. The sample originates from a study of T-cell reconstitution after alpha-beta-depleted transplantation in children. Findings of the study overall: After transplant, high TCRbeta diversity at day 60 in some patients arose from surviving recipient T cells and thymic progenitors. T-cell counts and diversity at one year following transplant were attributed mainly to newly produced T cells. Approximately two months post-transplant, alpha-beta T cells reportedly originated from several hundred expanded graft clones.

It was with unique molecular identifiers that the TCRbeta library was prepared. In TCRdb, the PCR reads were re-called with MiXCR into one record per CDR3 protein. The data contain over 100,000 distinct CDR3 sequences, approximately 10% of them singletons. V lost 3 bases, J lost 7 bases, and 6 bases lay in between. This CDR3 is 11 amino acids long. The germline V gene has CDR1 MGHDK and CDR2 SYGVNS. The specimen comprised PBMCs, sampled before TCRalphabeta/CD19-depleted stem cell transplant. V usage is TRBV25-1 and J usage is TRBJ2-5, with D maybe TRBD1 (5 bases). The sequence came from a boy aged 2 to 10 with acute lymphoblastic leukemia, due to receive a stem cell transplant. For the CDR3, the DNA is TGTGCCAGCAGTGATAGGGGGACCCAGTACTTC. Translating it yields CASSDRGTQYF.